This T cell receptor (beta chain) appears in the sequencing data of a study of blood T cell repertoires in COVID-19. Study at large: Acute-phase and convalescent COVID-19 samples originated in the United States, Italy and Spain. The analysed material was cDNA or gDNA that came from T cells, B-cell-depleted T cells, or PBMCs.

The authors' processing: Amplification from reference gene primers served as the basis for estimated nucleated cell counts. Method: immunoSEQ multiplex PCR; TCRdb's copy keeps in-frame clones and lacks some. V, J and clone size are taken as reported in that table, and D and trimming were inferred from the DNA itself. The data show 25,000 to 30,000 clones, about 89% seen once. Trimming pared 7 bases from V and 1 base from J, leaving 13 bases between. From germline, CDR1 is SEHNR and CDR2 FQNEAQ (reference sequence). CDR3 length equals 15 residues. This clone was observed a handful of times. The TCR was taken from a man between 70 and 80 years old with active COVID-19. The source material was peripheral blood. The V call is TRBV7-9, the J call TRBJ2-2; no firm D call. Written as DNA, the CDR3 is TGTGCCAGCACCATCGGGTCCGTGAACACCGGGGAGCTGTTTTTT. Amino acids: CASTIGSVNTGELFF. Full variable domain (outside the CDR3, taken from reference TRBV7-9 and TRBJ2-2): DTGVSQNPRHKITKRGQNVTFRCDPISEHNRLYWYRQTLGQGPEFLTYFQNEAQLEKSRLLSDRFSAERPKGSFSTLEIQRTEQGDSAMYLCASTIGSVNTGELFFGEGSRLTVL.